What follows are 32 T cell receptor beta chains derived from one specimen sequenced in a study of T cells in Graves' hyperthyroidism and ophthalmopathy. The CDR3 regions of TCR beta were amplified from RNA transcripts. The HTBI set primed first-round TCR CDR3 RT-PCR. One entry per CDR3 protein, called by TCRdb with MiXCR from the multiplex PCR reads. Found here are some 360,000 distinct CDR3 sequences, approximately 14% of them singletons; the top ten hold around 10%. Sequencing was done on a sample of blood. The receptors were sampled from a woman aged 60-70 years with Graves' hyperthyroidism.

This clonotype turned up a few times. The J gene is TRBJ1-6, the V gene TRBV18; D unclear. Germline V lookup: CDR1 KGHSH, CDR2 LQKENI. This CDR3 comprises 15 residues. The V gene lost 6 bases and the J gene lost 7 bases, with 16 bases spanning the gap. Here the CDR3 DNA reads TGTGCCAGCTCCGAGGCACTTACCCCAAATTCACCCCTCCACTTT. Its protein product is CASSEALTPNSPLHF.

V is TRBV10-3 and J is TRBJ2-2, with TRBD1 matching over 7 bases. Per germline, CDR1 ENHRY and CDR2 SYGVKD. CDR3 size: 14 residues. Trimming cost V 5 bases and J 4 bases; bases outside gene matches: 4. The CDR3 loop is CAISRDRATGELFF. CDR3 DNA sequence: TGTGCCATCAGTCGCGACAGGGCCACCGGGGAGCTGTTTTTT.

In this sample, this clonotype turned up many times. J is TRBJ1-1 and V is TRBV4-1, with a possible D match to TRBD1 (6 bases). Between the trimmed V and J ends, which lost 3 bases and 5 bases, there was a span of 10 bases. This CDR3 is 13 amino acids long. Per germline, CDR1 MGHRA and CDR2 YSYEKL. The DNA for the CDR3 is TGCGCCAGCAGCCAGGGGGCGCTTACTGAAGCTTTCTTT. It yields the protein CASSQGALTEAFF.

This clonotype showed up just a few times. The rearrangement links TRBV29-1 to TRBJ2-7; a possible D gene is TRBD2 (6 bases). Germline V gene lookup returns CDR1 SQVTM and CDR2 ANQGSEA. The CDR3 is made up of 13 amino acids. V dropped 1 base and J dropped 6 bases, with 13 bases sitting between them. The CDR3 coding sequence is TGCAGCGTTGAAGCGGGAGAGTTGGGCGAGCAGTACTTC. This codes for CSVEAGELGEQYF.

This clonotype was observed a few times. The chain employs TRBV6-1 and TRBJ2-1; weak D call: TRBD2 (7 bases). Per germline, CDR1 MNHNS and CDR2 SASEGT. The CDR3 sequence is 14 residues long. V lost 7 bases and J lost 15, with 25 bases in between. This chain's CDR3 is CASTEGGGGGRSFF. DNA for the CDR3: TGTGCCAGCACCGAGGGGGGGGGGGGGGGGCGGTCGTTCTTC.

Many counts were recorded for this clonotype. This chain connects TRBV15 to TRBJ2-7; D is possibly TRBD1 (6 bases). There are 15 residues in the CDR3. CDR1 LNHNV and CDR2 YYDKDF come from the germline V gene (reference sequence). The V gene lost 0 bases and the J gene lost 0 bases, with 9 bases spanning the gap. Here the CDR3 reads CATSRDRQDSYEQYF. The CDR3 bases are TGTGCCACCAGCAGAGATAGACAGGACTCCTACGAGCAGTACTTC.

This clonotype was counted at least ten times. The chain uses TRBV5-1 and TRBJ2-1; TRBD1 aligns across 7 bases. Germline CDR1 and CDR2: SGHRS and YFSETQ. This CDR3 contains 13 residues. The trim removed 6 bases at V and 8 bases at J, leaving 8 bases unmatched. The CDR3 protein is CASNRGLGDEQFF. The CDR3 bases are TGCGCCAGCAACAGGGGCCTCGGGGATGAGCAGTTCTTC. Together with reference TRBV5-1 and TRBJ2-1, the CDR3 gives the full variable domain: KAGVTQTPRYLIKTRGQQVTLSCSPISGHRSVSWYQQTPGQGLQFLFEYFSETQRNKGNFPGRFSGRQFSNSRSEMNVSTLELGDSALYLCASNRGLGDEQFFGPGTRLTVL.

V and J are TRBV10-3 and TRBJ2-1; a possible D gene is TRBD2 (6 bases). The CDR3 covers 14 residues. The germline CDR1 and CDR2 sequences are ENHRY and SYGVKD. V was shortened by 10 bases and J by 3 bases, with 16 bases between the two germline ends. This CDR3 reads CAKHRDFFYNEQFF. CDR3 DNA: TGTGCCAAACACCGGGACTTCTTCTACAATGAGCAGTTCTTC.

This clonotype was seen repeatedly, ten times or more. V and J are TRBV18 and TRBJ2-3; tentative D call: TRBD1 (5 bases). The germline CDR1 and CDR2 sequences are KGHSH and LQKENI. Trimming shortened V by 3 bases and J by 3 bases, and 13 bases separated the two germline ends. The CDR3 extends over 15 amino acids. The CDR3 nucleotides are TGTGCCAGCTCACCCTCAACCAGGGAAACAGATACGCAGTATTTT. This translates into CASSPSTRETDTQYF. The full variable domain, completed using reference TRBV18 and TRBJ2-3, is NAGVMQNPRHLVRRRGQEARLRCSPMKGHSHVYWYRQLPEEGLKFMVYLQKENIIDESGMPKERFSAEFPKEGPSILRIQQVVRGDSAAYFCASSPSTRETDTQYFGPGTRLTVL.

The genes are TRBV5-1 and TRBJ1-4, with D unclear. Trimming shortened V by 4 bases and J by 5 bases, and 15 bases separated the two germline ends. CDR1 and CDR2 from the germline V gene are SGHRS and YFSETQ. The CDR3 is made up of 15 amino acids. The CDR3 region is CASSPGRNLNEKLFF. Here the CDR3 DNA reads TGCGCCAGCAGCCCAGGACGGAATTTAAATGAAAAACTGTTTTTT.

This clonotype was counted at least ten times. This sequence joins TRBV7-3 and TRBJ2-1, with 15 bases aligning to TRBD2. Germline CDR1 reads SGHTA; CDR2 reads FQGTGA. The V segment lost 4 bases and the J segment 8 bases; nucleotides outside the gene matches: 9. There are 17 residues in the CDR3. This CDR3 reads CASSSGLAGGLGHEQFF. The CDR3 coding sequence is TGTGCCAGCAGCTCCGGACTAGCGGGAGGGCTGGGCCATGAGCAGTTCTTC. Complete variable domain (other parts from reference TRBV7-3 and TRBJ2-1): GAGVSQTPSNKVTEKGKYVELRCDPISGHTALYWYRQSLGQGPEFLIYFQGTGAADDSGLPNDRFFAVRPEGSVSTLKIQRTERGDSAVYLCASSSGLAGGLGHEQFFGPGTRLTVL.

This clonotype was counted between two and nine times. The chain's CDR3 is CASKVSRVSYNEQFF. The CDR3, as DNA: TGTGCCAGCAAGGTCTCTAGGGTTTCTTACAATGAGCAGTTCTTC. This chain uses TRBV6-1 with TRBJ2-1; D is unresolved. The CDR3 has 15 amino acids. Trimming left V 7 bases short and J 4 bases short, with 17 bases between. Germline V gene lookup returns CDR1 MNHNS and CDR2 SASEGT.

This clonotype was seen many times. The CDR3 DNA is TGTGCCAGCTCACCTGATGGAAACACCATATATTTT. This gives the protein CASSPDGNTIYF. The chain uses TRBV18 and TRBJ1-3; D is ambiguous. V lost 3 bases and J lost 3, with 3 bases in between. Looked up from germline, CDR1 is KGHSH and CDR2 is LQKENI. There are 12 residues in the CDR3.

This clonotype was counted a few times. This chain links TRBV29-1 with TRBJ2-1; D is ambiguous. From germline, CDR1 is SQVTM and CDR2 ANQGSEA. The CDR3 is 13 amino acids. V was cut by 1 base and J by 8 bases, with 12 bases left in between. The CDR3: CSVEVRPWDEQFF. CDR3 in DNA: TGCAGCGTTGAAGTTAGGCCATGGGATGAGCAGTTCTTC.

The chain links TRBV20-1 to TRBJ1-4; 7 nucleotides match TRBD1. J gave up 8 bases and V 0 bases, and 15 bases lay outside the gene matches. The CDR3 is 17 amino acids. Germline lookup yields CDR1 DFQATT and CDR2 SNEGSKA (reference sequence). CDR3 nucleotides: TGCAGTGCTAGAGATCTCGTCAGAAGGGGGCGAGAAGAAAAACTGTTTTTT. Protein: CSARDLVRRGREEKLFF.

Many counts were recorded for this clonotype. V and J are TRBV2 and TRBJ2-3; TRBD1 or TRBD2 may be the D gene (5 bases each). The germline gives CDR1 SNHLY, CDR2 FYNNEI. Trimming took off 6 bases at V and 4 bases at J, with 14 bases between the two ends. The CDR3 extends over 14 amino acids. The CDR3 region has the DNA TGTGCCAGCAGGCCGGGACCAGCGGCAGATACGCAGTATTTT. It codes for CASRPGPAADTQYF.

This chain uses TRBV4-2 with TRBJ2-3; perhaps TRBD1 as D (5 bases). This CDR3 has 14 amino acids. V was pared by 4 bases and J by 5 bases, with 13 bases between. Germline values: CDR1 LGHNA, CDR2 YNFKEQ. The chain's CDR3 is CASSRVDSGDTQYF. The CDR3 region has the DNA TGTGCCAGCAGCCGGGTCGACAGTGGAGATACGCAGTATTTT.

This clonotype was seen repeatedly, ten times or more. The chain joins TRBV18 to TRBJ2-7; 8 positions agree with TRBD1. The V gene end was trimmed by 4 bases and the J gene end by 0 bases; junction bases not matched to a gene: 5. The CDR3 is made up of 15 amino acids. From germline, CDR1 is KGHSH and CDR2 LQKENI. CDR3: CASSLGTGDSYEQYF. CDR3 coding DNA: TGTGCCAGCTCACTAGGGACAGGCGACTCCTACGAGCAGTACTTC.

This clonotype has more than one count but fewer than ten. The chain recombines TRBV18 with TRBJ2-7; possible D gene TRBD1, 6 bases. Germline CDR1 and CDR2: KGHSH and LQKENI. Trimming pared 4 bases from V and 2 bases from J, leaving 9 bases between. The CDR3 is 13 amino acids. CDR3 region: CASSRGTTYEQYF. CDR3 DNA sequence: TGTGCCAGCTCACGGGGGACAACCTACGAGCAGTACTTC.

The V call is TRBV28, the J call TRBJ2-7, with TRBD2 identical over 13 bases. This CDR3 comprises 18 residues. With V trimmed by 6 bases and J by 5 bases, 16 bases remained unmatched. The germline V gene encodes CDR1 MDHEN and CDR2 SYDVKM. This chain's CDR3 is CASRNLRGRTSGSHEQYF. The DNA for the CDR3 is TGTGCCAGCAGGAACCTCCGCGGGCGGACTAGCGGGAGCCACGAGCAGTACTTC.

This clonotype was observed many times. The chain uses TRBV20-1 and TRBJ2-7; TRBD2 aligns across 9 bases. The V segment lost 3 bases and the J segment 2 bases; nucleotides outside the gene matches: 8. The CDR3 is 15 amino acids. Germline CDR1 and CDR2: DFQATT and SNEGSKA (reference sequence). CDR3 amino acids: CSASGLAGPTYEQYF. DNA of the CDR3: TGCAGTGCTAGTGGCCTAGCGGGGCCAACCTACGAGCAGTACTTC.

There are many counts of this clonotype. V is TRBV27 and J is TRBJ1-1; D not resolved. Deletions cut 2 bases from V and 5 bases from J, with 18 bases between. Per germline, CDR1 MNHEY and CDR2 SMNVEV (reference sequence). The CDR3 is 16 residues long. The CDR3 bases are TGTGCCAGCAGTTTAAGGGCAGCACCAATAAAGACTGAAGCTTTCTTT. It encodes CASSLRAAPIKTEAFF.

This clonotype was observed a handful of times. The CDR3 loop is CASSAQGGGTDTQYF. CDR3 in DNA: TGTGCCAGCAGCGCCCAGGGCGGAGGCACAGATACGCAGTATTTT. The chain is built from TRBV7-6 and TRBJ2-3, with a tentative D call TRBD1 (5 bases). Germline lookup yields CDR1 SGHVS and CDR2 FNYEAQ. Deletions cut 5 bases from V and 1 base from J, with 13 bases between. The CDR3 extends over 15 amino acids.

In this sample, this clonotype turned up many times. V and J are TRBV5-1 and TRBJ2-1; the D gene is possibly TRBD2 (6 bases). Looked up from germline, CDR1 is SGHRS and CDR2 is YFSETQ. V lost 4 bases and J 0 bases, leaving 11 bases between the germline ends. This CDR3 has 15 residues. The CDR3: CASSPGVSSYNEQFF. CDR3 DNA: TGCGCCAGCAGCCCGGGGGTAAGCTCCTACAATGAGCAGTTCTTC.

At least ten counts were recorded for this clonotype. V and J are TRBV7-2 and TRBJ2-3; TRBD2 matches 8 bases. The CDR3 consists of 16 residues. V lost 0 bases and J lost 5; bases outside the gene matches: 7. Germline V gene sequence: CDR1 SGHTA, CDR2 FQGNSA. CDR3 sequence: CASSLAFSGSVDTQYF. In nucleotides, the CDR3 is TGTGCCAGCAGCTTAGCATTCAGCGGGAGCGTAGATACGCAGTATTTT.

There are many counts of this clonotype. V and J are TRBV12-3 or TRBV12-4 and TRBJ1-5; a weak D match, TRBD1 (5 bases). V dropped 6 bases and J dropped 11 bases, with 20 bases sitting between them. CDR3 length: 14 residues. In DNA, the CDR3 is TGTGCCAGCAGCGGACTTCGGTGGGGGTCGACCCAGCATTTT. This sequence encodes CASSGLRWGSTQHF.

The chain joins TRBV5-4 to TRBJ2-3; 7 positions agree with TRBD2. V was clipped by 4 bases and J by 0 bases; unmatched bases: 8. Germline assignment: CDR1 SGHNT and CDR2 YYREEE (reference sequence). The CDR3 sequence is 16 residues long. The CDR3 nucleotides read TGTGCCAGCAGCAAGCCTAGCGGAGCTAGCACAGATACGCAGTATTTT. Amino acid sequence: CASSKPSGASTDTQYF.

This clonotype was counted at least ten times. The rearrangement joins TRBV28 to TRBJ1-5; 9 bases fit TRBD1. The CDR3 length is 14 residues. Germline assignment: CDR1 MDHEN and CDR2 SYDVKM. The J segment lost 6 bases and the V segment lost 4 bases, leaving 4 bases of the junction unmatched. Here the CDR3 reads CASSSTGQGQPQHF. Here the CDR3 DNA reads TGTGCCAGCAGTTCGACGGGACAGGGTCAGCCCCAGCATTTT.

This clonotype was seen repeatedly, ten times or more. The chain combines TRBV6-1 with TRBJ1-2; 7 nucleotides line up with TRBD1. This CDR3 has 14 residues. Trimming at V came to 6 bases and at J to 6 bases, leaving 10 bases not matched to a gene. The germline CDR1 and CDR2 sequences are MNHNS and SASEGT. The CDR3 DNA reads TGTGCCAGCAGGTCCCAGACAGGGCAGCATGGCTACACCTTC. Its protein is CASRSQTGQHGYTF.

This clonotype has a count of ten or more. The V call is TRBV20-1, the J call TRBJ2-7, with D maybe TRBD2 (6 bases). The germline V and J ends were trimmed by 6 bases and 5 bases, with 17 bases remaining between them. Germline lookup yields CDR1 DFQATT and CDR2 SNEGSKA (reference sequence). This CDR3 comprises 13 residues. In DNA form, the CDR3 reads TGCAGTGCCGCACTCGGAGGGCCTAACGAGCAGTACTTC. Amino acids: CSAALGGPNEQYF.

The rearrangement links TRBV10-1 to TRBJ2-1; 7 bases align to TRBD2. The germline V gene encodes CDR1 WNHNN and CDR2 SYGVQD (reference sequence). CDR3 length equals 15 residues. V gave up 11 bases and J gave up 5 bases; unmatched junction bases: 15. CDR3 nucleotide sequence: TGCGCCGAGCAACTGTGCGGGAGCCTAAACAATGAGCAGTTCTTC. As protein: CAEQLCGSLNNEQFF.

This clonotype was counted between two and nine times. The V and J genes are TRBV24-1 and TRBJ2-5; D perhaps matches TRBD2 (5 bases). The CDR3 is 14 residues long. Germline loops: CDR1 KGHDR, CDR2 SFDVKD. Trimming stripped 2 bases from V and 4 bases from J, with 10 bases between. The DNA for the CDR3 is TGTGCCACCAGTGATTGGGGAGCCGGAGAGACCCAGTACTTC. Its translation: CATSDWGAGETQYF.